The present T cell receptor (beta chain) was sequenced within a study of blood T cells in healthy people across ages. PBMCs, at least 6.5 million per sample, were isolated. General study findings and limits: Percentage of naive T cells showed a strong correlation with TCR beta diversity. Diversity figures derived from one million T cells were judged to underestimate the true value.

V was cut by 1 base and J by 2 bases, with 9 bases left in between. In germline, CDR1 is SGHTA, CDR2 FQGNSA. CDR3 size: 15 residues. Primed by a sample-barcoded 5' primer and a J-beta primer mix, a second PCR proceeded for about 6 to 11 cycles. Every sample produced at least 3 million CDR3-containing paired-end reads. TCRdb reanalysed the 5' RACE reads using MiXCR and keeps one entry per CDR3 protein. This sample has about 830,000 distinct CDR3 sequences, with 62% found just once. The sample holds a few counts of this clonotype. The antigen is undetermined. The sample taken for sequencing was blood. This clonotype was obtained from a man aged 25 to 45 in good health. The chain uses TRBV7-2 and TRBJ2-1; D perhaps matches TRBD2 (6 bases). The CDR3 nucleotides read TGTGCCAGCAGCTTAGTAGCGGAACCCTACAATGAGCAGTTCTTC. Translation gives CASSLVAEPYNEQFF.